The present entry profiles one T cell receptor beta chain with its context. The same CDR3 also results from other DNA sequences found in this sample. The data derive from a study of CD8+ T cells in alopecia areata. cDNA serving as the sequencing template came from extracted, reverse transcribed RNA. Profiling relied on immunoSEQ multiplex PCR, and the TCRdb table lists in-frame clones only, not all of them. The table includes around 210,000 clones, approximately 53% detected once. Germline CDR1 SQVTM, CDR2 ANQGSEA. V was trimmed by 5 bases and J by 1 base, leaving 8 bases between them. This CDR3 spans 12 amino acids.

The specimen was CD8+ T cells sorted from blood. This sequence originates from a human donor in good health. V is TRBV29-1 and J is TRBJ1-1; D gene ambiguous. The CDR3 reads CSVRLPNTEAFF. The CDR3 DNA is TGCAGCGTTAGACTTCCGAACACTGAAGCTTTCTTT.